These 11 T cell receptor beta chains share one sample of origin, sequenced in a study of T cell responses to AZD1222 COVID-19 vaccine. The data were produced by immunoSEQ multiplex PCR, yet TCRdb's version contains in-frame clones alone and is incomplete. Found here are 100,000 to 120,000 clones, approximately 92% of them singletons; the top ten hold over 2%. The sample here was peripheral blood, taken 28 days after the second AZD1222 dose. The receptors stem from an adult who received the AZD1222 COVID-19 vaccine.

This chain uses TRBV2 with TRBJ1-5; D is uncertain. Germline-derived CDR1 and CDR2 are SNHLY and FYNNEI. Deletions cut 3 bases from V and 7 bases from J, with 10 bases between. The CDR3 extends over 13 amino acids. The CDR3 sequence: CASSDEANQPQHF. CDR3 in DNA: TGTGCCAGCAGTGACGAGGCCAACCAGCCCCAGCATTTT.

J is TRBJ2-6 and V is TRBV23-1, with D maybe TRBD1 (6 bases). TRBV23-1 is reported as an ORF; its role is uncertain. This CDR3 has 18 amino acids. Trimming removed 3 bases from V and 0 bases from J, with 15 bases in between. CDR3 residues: CASSQYTGKSSGANVLTF. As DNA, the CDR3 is TGCGCCAGCAGTCAGTACACAGGGAAGAGCTCTGGGGCCAACGTCCTGACTTTC.

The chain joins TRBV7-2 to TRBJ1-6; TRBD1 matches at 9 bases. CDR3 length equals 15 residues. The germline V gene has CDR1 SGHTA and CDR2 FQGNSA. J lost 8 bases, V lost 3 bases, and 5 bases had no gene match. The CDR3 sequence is CASSFRDRVDSPLHF. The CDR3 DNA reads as TGTGCCAGCAGCTTCAGGGACAGGGTAGATTCACCCCTCCACTTT.

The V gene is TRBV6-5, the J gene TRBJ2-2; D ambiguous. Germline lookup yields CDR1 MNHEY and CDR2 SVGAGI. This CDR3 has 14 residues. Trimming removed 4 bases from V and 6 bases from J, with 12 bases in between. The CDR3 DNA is TGTGCCAGCAGTTCCGTCATTCTCCCCGGGGAGCTGTTTTTT. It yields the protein CASSSVILPGELFF.

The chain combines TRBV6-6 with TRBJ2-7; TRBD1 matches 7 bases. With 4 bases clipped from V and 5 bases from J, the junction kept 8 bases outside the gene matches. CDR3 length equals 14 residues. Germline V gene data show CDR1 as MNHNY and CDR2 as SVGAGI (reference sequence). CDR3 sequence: CASSSDRDPHEQYF. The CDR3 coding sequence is TGTGCCAGCAGTTCCGACAGGGATCCCCACGAGCAGTACTTC.

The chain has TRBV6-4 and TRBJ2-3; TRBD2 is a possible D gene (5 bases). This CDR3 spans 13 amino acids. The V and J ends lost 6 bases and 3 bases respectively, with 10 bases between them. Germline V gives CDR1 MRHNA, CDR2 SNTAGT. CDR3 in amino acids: CASSTGETDTQYF. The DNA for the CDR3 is TGTGCCAGCAGCACCGGGGAGACAGATACGCAGTATTTT.

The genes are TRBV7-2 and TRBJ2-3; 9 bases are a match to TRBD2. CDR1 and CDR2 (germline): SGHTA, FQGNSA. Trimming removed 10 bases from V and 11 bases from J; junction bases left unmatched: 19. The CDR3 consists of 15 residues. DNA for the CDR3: TGTGCCACCGAGCCCCAGCGGGGGGAGTTCAGAAGGCAGTATTTT. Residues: CATEPQRGEFRRQYF.

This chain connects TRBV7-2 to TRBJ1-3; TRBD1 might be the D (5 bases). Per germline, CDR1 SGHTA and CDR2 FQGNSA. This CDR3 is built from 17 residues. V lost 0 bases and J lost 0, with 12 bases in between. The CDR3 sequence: CASSLAGTPVSGNTIYF. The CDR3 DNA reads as TGTGCCAGCAGCTTAGCGGGGACCCCTGTCTCTGGAAACACCATATATTTT.

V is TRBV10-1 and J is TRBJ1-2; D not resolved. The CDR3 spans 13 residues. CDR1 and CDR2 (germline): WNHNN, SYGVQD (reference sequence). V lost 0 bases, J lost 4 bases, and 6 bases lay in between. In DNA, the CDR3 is TGCGCCAGCAGTGAGTCGAACGGCTATGGCTACACCTTC. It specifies CASSESNGYGYTF.

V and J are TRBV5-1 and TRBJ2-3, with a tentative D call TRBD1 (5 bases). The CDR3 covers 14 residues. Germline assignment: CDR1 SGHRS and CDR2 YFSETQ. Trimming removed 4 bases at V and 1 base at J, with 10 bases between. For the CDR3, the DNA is TGCGCCAGCAGCATTCTGACAGGCACAGATACGCAGTATTTT. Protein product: CASSILTGTDTQYF.

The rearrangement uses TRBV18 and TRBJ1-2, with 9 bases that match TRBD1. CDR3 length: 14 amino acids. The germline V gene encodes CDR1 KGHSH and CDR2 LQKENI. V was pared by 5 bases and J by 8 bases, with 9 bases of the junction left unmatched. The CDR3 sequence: CASSKNRDRVGYTF. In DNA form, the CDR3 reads TGTGCCAGCTCAAAGAACCGGGACAGGGTAGGCTACACCTTC.